Below are 29 T cell receptor beta chains sequenced from a single sample in a study of blood T cells in healthy people across ages (dated by TCRdb to between 2015 and 2016). The receptor library was made with 5' RACE. The reads were generated on an Illumina HiSeq 2500. The second PCR ran for about 6 to 12 cycles and used a J-beta primer mix along with a sample-barcoded 5' primer. Using fastp trimming at Q25 and MiXCR clonotype assembly, TCRdb reanalyzed the public sequencing data and kept in-frame beta chains. Under each unique CDR3 protein, matching rows form one entry showing the most common genes and DNA. The sample yields 760,000 or so distinct CDR3 sequences; just under 25% were counted once. The ten largest clones represent roughly 9% of the sample. The same data also went into a second study, on T cells of mothers and their children.

Sample: blood. The receptor source for this set is a boy aged 5-17 years in good health.

The chain uses TRBV7-6 and TRBJ2-1, with D possibly TRBD1 on 7 matching bases. This CDR3 comprises 13 residues. CDR1 and CDR2 (germline): SGHVS, FNYEAQ. Trimming pared 4 bases from V and 9 bases from J, leaving 13 bases between. CDR3 coding DNA: TGTGCCAGCAGCTCAGGGGGGCGGAGTGAGCAGTTCTTC. It specifies CASSSGGRSEQFF.

The V gene is TRBV5-1, the J gene TRBJ2-6, with D possibly matching TRBD1 (5 bases). CDR3 size: 16 residues. V lost 3 bases and J lost 4, with 14 bases in between. CDR1 and CDR2 from the germline V gene are SGHRS and YFSETQ. CDR3 in DNA: TGCGCCAGCAGCTCTGGCAGGACATCAGGGGCCAACGTCCTGACTTTC. Residues: CASSSGRTSGANVLTF.

V usage is TRBV12-3 or TRBV12-4 and J usage is TRBJ2-1; no clear D gene. Between the trimmed V and J ends, which lost 2 bases and 7 bases, there was a span of 6 bases. The CDR3 sequence is 12 residues long. The CDR3 DNA reads as TGTGCCAGCAGTTTACTGTTTAATGAGCAGTTCTTC. Encoded protein: CASSLLFNEQFF.

V gene TRBV11-2 combines with J gene TRBJ2-5; D uncertain. CDR1 is SGHAT and CDR2 is FQNNGV in the germline V gene. The CDR3 length is 16 residues. Trimming removed 1 base at V and 0 bases at J, with 12 bases between. The CDR3 spells CASSLATQKNQETQYF. CDR3 DNA sequence: TGTGCCAGCAGCTTAGCTACTCAAAAAAACCAAGAGACCCAGTACTTC. The entire variable domain, with the rest obtained from reference TRBV11-2 and TRBJ2-5, is as follows: EAGVAQSPRYKIIEKRQSVAFWCNPISGHATLYWYQQILGQGPKLLIQFQNNGVVDDSQLPKDRFSAERLKGVDSTLKIQPAKLEDSAVYLCASSLATQKNQETQYFGPGTRLLVL.

The chain employs TRBV4-1 and TRBJ2-3; D is unresolved. Trimming left V 1 base short and J 2 bases short, with 7 bases between. The CDR3 loop spans 14 amino acids. Germline CDR1 and CDR2: MGHRA and YSYEKL. The CDR3 region has the DNA TGCGCCAGCAGCCAAGTTACTTACACAGATACGCAGTATTTT. This translates into CASSQVTYTDTQYF.

The J gene is TRBJ2-5, the V gene TRBV3-1, with D maybe TRBD1 (5 bases). The CDR3 loop spans 16 amino acids. V lost 0 bases to trimming and J lost 1 base, with 12 bases between them. Germline lookup yields CDR1 LGHDT and CDR2 YNNKEL (reference sequence). The DNA for the CDR3 is TGTGCCAGCAGCCAAGATTGGGGCGGCTCCCAAGAGACCCAGTACTTC. This translates into CASSQDWGGSQETQYF.

The chain couples TRBV20-1 to TRBJ1-1, with D possibly matching TRBD1 (6 bases). Per the germline V gene, CDR1 is DFQATT and CDR2 is SNEGSKA (reference sequence). The CDR3 has 13 amino acids. Trimming removed 7 bases at V and 0 bases at J, with 12 bases between. CDR3 loop: CSVIRGLNTEAFF. CDR3 nucleotide sequence: TGCAGTGTTATCAGGGGACTGAACACTGAAGCTTTCTTT.

This clonotype was seen a few times. The chain recombines TRBV7-3 with TRBJ2-5, with D possibly TRBD2 on 5 matching bases. The J call is uncertain, as TRBJ2-1 better fits the DNA end. This CDR3 is 17 amino acids long. CDR1 and CDR2 (germline): SGHTA, FQGTGA. For the CDR3, the DNA is TGTGCCAGCAGCACCCACCCCGCAGGACTTGTTGGTAATGAGCAGTTCTTC. Protein product: CASSTHPAGLVGNEQFF.

Here the CDR3 DNA reads TGTGCCACCAGCAGAGATACGGGGGCCCCTTACCAAGAGACCCAGTACTTC. It encodes CATSRDTGAPYQETQYF. This chain connects TRBV15 to TRBJ2-5, with D possibly called TRBD1 or TRBD2 (6 bases each). The germline CDR1 and CDR2 sequences are LNHNV and YYDKDF (reference sequence). The ends were cut back, 0 bases at V and 0 bases at J, with 14 bases in the middle. The CDR3 has 17 residues. The full variable domain, completed using reference TRBV15 and TRBJ2-5, is DAMVIQNPRYQVTQFGKPVTLSCSQTLNHNVMYWYQQKSSQAPKLLFHYYDKDFNNEADTPDNFQSRRPNTSFCFLDIRSPGLGDTAMYLCATSRDTGAPYQETQYFGPGTRLLVL.

V and J are TRBV3-1 and TRBJ1-6; 8 positions agree with TRBD1. CDR3 size: 16 residues. Germline V gene sequence: CDR1 LGHDT, CDR2 YNNKEL (reference sequence). The junction had 9 bases not matched to a gene; V was cut back by 1 base and J by 10 bases. CDR3 sequence reads: CASSQGQGAFRSPLHF. In nucleotides, the CDR3 is TGTGCCAGCAGCCAAGGGCAGGGGGCTTTTCGATCACCCCTCCACTTT.

This clonotype was detected a few times. The CDR3 loop reads CASSPPGGTATNEKLFF. The CDR3 region has the DNA TGTGCCAGCAGCCCCCCTGGAGGGACTGCAACTAATGAAAAACTGTTTTTT. This sequence joins TRBV7-9 and TRBJ1-4; D perhaps matches TRBD1 (5 bases). V was clipped by 5 bases and J by 0 bases, with 16 bases between them. The CDR3 loop spans 17 amino acids. Per germline, CDR1 SEHNR and CDR2 FQNEAQ (reference sequence).

The CDR3 sequence: CASSLVGGADYGYTF. The CDR3 DNA reads TGTGCCAGCAGCTTAGTGGGAGGGGCAGACTATGGCTACACCTTC. V is TRBV7-9 and J is TRBJ1-2, with a possible D match to TRBD1 (5 bases). This CDR3 has 15 amino acids. The V end was cut by 1 base, the J end by 3 bases, with 12 bases between. Germline V gene lookup returns CDR1 SEHNR and CDR2 FQNEAQ (reference sequence).

The chain couples TRBV6-5 to TRBJ1-1; a possible D gene is TRBD1 (5 bases). Germline V gene data show CDR1 as MNHEY and CDR2 as SVGAGI. The germline V and J ends were trimmed by 1 base and 6 bases, with 9 bases remaining between them. The CDR3 length is 13 residues. The CDR3 DNA follows: TGTGCCAGCAGTTACTATGGACAATCTGAAGCTTTCTTT. Its translation is CASSYYGQSEAFF.

The CDR3 loop reads CASRDTINSATNEKLFF. For the CDR3, the DNA is TGTGCCAGCAGAGATACTATTAACTCTGCAACTAATGAAAAACTGTTTTTT. The gene calls are TRBV28 and TRBJ1-4; D is ambiguous. This CDR3 has 17 amino acids. CDR1 and CDR2 from the germline V gene are MDHEN and SYDVKM. Trimming took off 6 bases at V and 0 bases at J, with 17 bases between the two ends.

The V and J genes are TRBV5-8 and TRBJ2-5; weak D call: TRBD2 (5 bases). The CDR3 covers 17 residues. Germline V gives CDR1 SGHTS, CDR2 YDEGEE. Trimming pared 2 bases from V and 1 base from J, leaving 18 bases between. In DNA form, the CDR3 reads TGTGCCAGCAGCTTCGGGGAGAGAAACTGGGGCCAAGAGACCCAGTACTTC. Residues: CASSFGERNWGQETQYF.

The chain has TRBV28 and TRBJ1-1, with no clear D. This CDR3 is built from 15 residues. Trimming removed 5 bases at V and 5 bases at J, with 18 bases between. Per germline, CDR1 MDHEN and CDR2 SYDVKM. The CDR3 nucleotides read TGTGCCAGCAGTGTCTATTTAGAAATCGGGACTGAAGCTTTCTTT. It codes for CASSVYLEIGTEAFF.

This clonotype has more than one count but fewer than ten. At one end the junction does not follow the germline gene, possibly because of a read error. The chain combines TRBV7-7 with TRBJ2-1, with 8 bases lining up with TRBD1. The CDR3 runs 13 residues. From germline, CDR1 is SSHAT and CDR2 FNYEAQ (reference sequence). Here the CDR3 reads CASSEIQGDEQFF. Here the CDR3 DNA reads TGTGCTAGCAGCGAGATACAGGGGGATGAGCAGTTCTTC. Together with reference TRBV7-7 and TRBJ2-1, the CDR3 gives the full variable domain: GAGVSQSPRYKVTKRGQDVTLRCDPISSHATLYWYQQALGQGPEFLTYFNYEAQPDKSGLPSDRFSAERPEGSISTLTIQRTEQRDSAMYRCASSEIQGDEQFFGPGTRLTVL.

The sample holds a few counts of this clonotype. The chain joins TRBV27 to TRBJ1-1; no reliable D call. The CDR3 is 13 amino acids. V shed 7 bases and J shed 0 bases, with 9 bases lying between them. Per the germline V gene, CDR1 is MNHEY and CDR2 is SMNVEV (reference sequence). DNA for the CDR3: TGTGCCAGCAAGAGGAACTTGAACACTGAAGCTTTCTTT. It specifies CASKRNLNTEAFF.

This clonotype turned up a few times. The chain combines TRBV5-1 with TRBJ2-5; 10 bases match TRBD2. Germline V gives CDR1 SGHRS, CDR2 YFSETQ. The CDR3 is made up of 17 amino acids. With V trimmed by 0 bases and J by 2 bases, 7 bases remained unmatched. The CDR3 DNA reads as TGCGCCAGCAGCTTGGCTAGCGGGGGCCTACTACAAGAGACCCAGTACTTC. Its protein product is CASSLASGGLLQETQYF.

In its sample, this clonotype was seen a few times. The chain uses TRBV12-3 or TRBV12-4 and TRBJ1-2; D is ambiguous. The CDR3 consists of 12 residues. Trimming took 8 bases from V and 7 from J, leaving 14 bases between them. The CDR3 region is CASVAPYGGYTF. The CDR3, as DNA: TGTGCCAGCGTGGCACCGTACGGTGGCTACACCTTC.

The chain combines TRBV19 with TRBJ1-1; D may be TRBD1 (6 bases). The CDR3 has 17 residues. Trimming cost V 7 bases and J 1 base, with 22 bases left between them. Looked up from germline, CDR1 is LNHDA and CDR2 is SQIVND (reference sequence). CDR3 protein: CASIGTSLEGGNTEAFF. The CDR3 DNA reads TGTGCCAGTATCGGAACATCGCTGGAAGGGGGGAACACTGAAGCTTTCTTT.

A few counts support this clonotype. The chain joins TRBV29-1 to TRBJ2-5, with 13 nucleotides matching TRBD2. The J call is doubtful: the DNA matches TRBJ2-7 better. The CDR3 sequence is 15 residues long. Germline V gene lookup returns CDR1 SQVTM and CDR2 ANQGSEA. CDR3 loop: CSVGLAGGLSYEQYF. CDR3 nucleotides: TGCAGCGTTGGACTAGCGGGAGGCCTCTCCTACGAGCAGTACTTC.

V gene TRBV12-3 or TRBV12-4 combines with J gene TRBJ1-1, with a weak D call TRBD1 (5 bases). The V and J ends lost 5 bases and 0 bases respectively, with 16 bases between them. The CDR3 consists of 16 residues. The CDR3 is CASSGAGGVVNTEAFF. CDR3 coding DNA: TGTGCCAGCAGTGGTGCCGGAGGGGTGGTGAACACTGAAGCTTTCTTT.

The rearrangement links TRBV7-2 to TRBJ2-4; D is uncertain. CDR1 SGHTA and CDR2 FQGNSA come from the germline V gene. Trimming took off 5 bases at V and 8 bases at J, with 13 bases between the two ends. The CDR3 runs to 13 residues. This CDR3 reads CASSLGILDIQYF. The CDR3 nucleotides are TGTGCCAGCAGCCTCGGTATTCTTGACATTCAGTACTTC.

The chain is built from TRBV28 and TRBJ2-1; 9 bases match TRBD2. Germline-derived CDR1 and CDR2 are MDHEN and SYDVKM. Germline trimming cut 3 bases from V and 0 bases from J; bases unmatched to any gene: 6. The CDR3 sequence is 17 residues long. The chain's CDR3 is CASSFARLAASYNEQFF. DNA for the CDR3: TGTGCCAGCAGTTTCGCGAGACTAGCGGCCTCCTACAATGAGCAGTTCTTC.

The rearrangement uses TRBV20-1 and TRBJ1-1; D is unresolved. The CDR3 spans 14 residues. The germline V gene has CDR1 DFQATT and CDR2 SNEGSKA (reference sequence). Trimming pared 1 base from V and 0 bases from J, leaving 9 bases between. CDR3 sequence: CSARVQRMNTEAFF. In DNA, the CDR3 is TGCAGTGCTAGAGTTCAGCGAATGAACACTGAAGCTTTCTTT.

This clonotype was seen a handful of times. This chain links TRBV4-3 with TRBJ2-5, with TRBD2 matching over 14 bases. TRBJ2-1 matches the DNA end more closely, so the J call is doubtful. There are 15 residues in the CDR3. Germline lookup yields CDR1 LGHNA and CDR2 YSLEER. The CDR3: CASSHRTSGGNEQFF. The CDR3, as DNA: TGCGCCAGCAGCCACCGGACTAGCGGGGGGAATGAGCAGTTCTTC.

The chain is built from TRBV20-1 and TRBJ1-1; no reliable D call. CDR3 length equals 14 residues. Per germline, CDR1 DFQATT and CDR2 SNEGSKA (reference sequence). V was clipped by 3 bases and J by 0 bases, with 11 bases between them. CDR3 nucleotide sequence: TGCAGTGCTAGGTGGTCCGGGGTGAACACTGAAGCTTTCTTT. Amino acid sequence: CSARWSGVNTEAFF.

V is TRBV10-2 and J is TRBJ2-7; D may match TRBD1 or TRBD2 (5 bases each). This CDR3 has 13 amino acids. Germline CDR1 and CDR2: WSHSY and SAAADI. Trimming shortened V by 4 bases and J by 5 bases, and 12 bases separated the two germline ends. CDR3 loop: CASSVGTPNEQYF. The CDR3 DNA sequence: TGCGCCAGCAGTGTAGGGACCCCTAACGAGCAGTACTTC.